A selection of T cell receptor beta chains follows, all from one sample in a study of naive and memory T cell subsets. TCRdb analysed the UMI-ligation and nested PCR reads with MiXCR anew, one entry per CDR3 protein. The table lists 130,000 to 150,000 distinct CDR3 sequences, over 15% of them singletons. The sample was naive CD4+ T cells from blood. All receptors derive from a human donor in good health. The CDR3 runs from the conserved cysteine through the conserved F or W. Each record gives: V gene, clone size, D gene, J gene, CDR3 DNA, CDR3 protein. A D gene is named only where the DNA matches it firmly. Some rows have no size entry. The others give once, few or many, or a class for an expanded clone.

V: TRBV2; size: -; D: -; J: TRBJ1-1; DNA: TGTGCCAGCAGTGATAATTCAAAGGGGACTGAAGCTTTCTTT; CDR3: CASSDNSKGTEAFF
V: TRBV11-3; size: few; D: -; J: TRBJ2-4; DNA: TGTGCCAGCAGCCCAGATCTGGGGGGCATTCAGTACTTC; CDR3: CASSPDLGGIQYF
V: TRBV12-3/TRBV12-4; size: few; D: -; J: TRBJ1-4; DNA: TGTGCCAGCAGTTTTCGGGACCTGGGAGATGAAAAACTGTTTTTT; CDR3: CASSFRDLGDEKLFF
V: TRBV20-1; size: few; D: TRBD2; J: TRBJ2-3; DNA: TGCAGTGCTAGCGTGTGGCTAGCGGAAAACACAGATACGCAGTATTTT; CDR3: CSASVWLAENTDTQYF
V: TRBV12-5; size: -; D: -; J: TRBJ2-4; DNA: TGTGCTAGTGGTTTAGGGGCAGCCAAAAACATTCAGTACTTC; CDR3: CASGLGAAKNIQYF
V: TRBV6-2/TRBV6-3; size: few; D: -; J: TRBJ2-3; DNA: TGTGCCAGCAGTTACCCTCCGGTCGATACGCAGTATTTT; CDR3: CASSYPPVDTQYF
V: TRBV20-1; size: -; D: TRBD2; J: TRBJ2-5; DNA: TGCAGTGCTAGGGTCTTGGCGGTACTAGCGGAACTACAAGAGACCCAGTACTTC; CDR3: CSARVLAVLAELQETQYF
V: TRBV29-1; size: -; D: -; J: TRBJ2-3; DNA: TGCAGCGTTCGTCACAGGAACACAGATACGCAGTATTTT; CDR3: CSVRHRNTDTQYF
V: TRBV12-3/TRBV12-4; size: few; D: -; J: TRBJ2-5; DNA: TGTGCCAGCAGTTTCTCAGGGGCCGAGACCCAGTACTTC; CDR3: CASSFSGAETQYF
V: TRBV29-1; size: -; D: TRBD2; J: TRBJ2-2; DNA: TGCAGCGTTGAAAGGCGGGAGGCGGGCACCGGGGAGCTGTTTTTT; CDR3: CSVERREAGTGELFF
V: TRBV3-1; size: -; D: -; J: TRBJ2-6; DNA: TGTGCCAGCAGCCGGACACCCCCCTCTGGGGCCAACGTCCTGACTTTC; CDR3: CASSRTPPSGANVLTF
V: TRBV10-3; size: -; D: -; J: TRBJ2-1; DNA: TGTGCCATCAGGCGGACCGATACTAGTGCGGATGAGCAGTTCTTC; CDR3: CAIRRTDTSADEQFF
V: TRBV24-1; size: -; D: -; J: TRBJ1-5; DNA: TGTGCCACGACCAGCCGGACGGGTCCCCAGCATTTT; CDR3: CATTSRTGPQHF
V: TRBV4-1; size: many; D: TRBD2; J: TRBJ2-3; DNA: TGCGCCAGCAGCCAAGATCATAGCGGGAGGACCGTACCTCTTAGCACAGATACGCAGTATTTT; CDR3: CASSQDHSGRTVPLSTDTQYF
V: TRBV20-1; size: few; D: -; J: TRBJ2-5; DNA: TGCAGTGCTTGGGAGTGGGCTGAGCTTCAAGAGACCCAGTACTTC; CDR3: CSAWEWAELQETQYF
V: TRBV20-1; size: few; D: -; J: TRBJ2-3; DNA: TGCAGTGCTAACGCTCGCTCGGATACGCAGTATTTT; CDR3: CSANARSDTQYF
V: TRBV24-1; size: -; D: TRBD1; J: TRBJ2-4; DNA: TGTGCCACCAGTGATCCGCCGGGACAGCAGTACTTC; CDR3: CATSDPPGQQYF
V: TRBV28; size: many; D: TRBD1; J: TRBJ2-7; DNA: TGTGCCAGCAGTTCCCCGGACAGGGACAACGAGCAGTACTTC; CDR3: CASSSPDRDNEQYF
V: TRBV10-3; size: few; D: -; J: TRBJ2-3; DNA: TGTGCCATCAGCCCCGGGGCAGAAACAGATACGCAGTATTTT; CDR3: CAISPGAETDTQYF
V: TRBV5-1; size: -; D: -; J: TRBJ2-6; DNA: TGCGCCAGCAGCTTGGAAAGCTCTGGGGCCAACGTCCTGACTTTC; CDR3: CASSLESSGANVLTF
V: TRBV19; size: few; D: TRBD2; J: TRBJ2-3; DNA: TGTGCCAGTAGTATGTTTGGAGGACTAGCGGTCACAGATACGCAGTATTTT; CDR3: CASSMFGGLAVTDTQYF
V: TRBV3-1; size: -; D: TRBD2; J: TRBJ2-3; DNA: TGTGCCAGCAGCCTCCTCGGGGAGGGGAAGACAGATACGCAGTATTTT; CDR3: CASSLLGEGKTDTQYF
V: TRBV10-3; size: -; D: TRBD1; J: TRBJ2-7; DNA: TGTGCCATCAGTAAAGGACAGGGAAAAGGGTTAGCCTACGAGCAGTACTTC; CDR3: CAISKGQGKGLAYEQYF
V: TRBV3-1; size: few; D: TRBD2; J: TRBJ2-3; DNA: TGTGCCAGCAGCCAAGCGTTAGCGGGATCGTTCACAGATACGCAGTATTTT; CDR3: CASSQALAGSFTDTQYF
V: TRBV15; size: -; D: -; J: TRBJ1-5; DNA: TGTGCCACCAGCTTGGACAGCAATCAGCCCCAGCATTTT; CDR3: CATSLDSNQPQHF
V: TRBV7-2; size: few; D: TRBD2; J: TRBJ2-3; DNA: TGTGCCAGCAGTCCAGCGGGAGTAGGCACAGATACGCAGTATTTT; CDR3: CASSPAGVGTDTQYF
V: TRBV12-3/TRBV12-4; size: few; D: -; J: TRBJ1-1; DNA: TGTGCCAGCAGTTTGGTGCAGGGTGGAGCTTTCTTT; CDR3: CASSLVQGGAFF
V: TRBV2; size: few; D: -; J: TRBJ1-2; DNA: TGTGCCAAAACCACCAGGCCCCCGGTCGATGGCTACACCTTC; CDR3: CAKTTRPPVDGYTF
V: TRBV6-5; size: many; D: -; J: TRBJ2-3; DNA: TGTGCCAGCAGTTACTCTGGTGGAGGCACAGATACGCAGTATTTT; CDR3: CASSYSGGGTDTQYF
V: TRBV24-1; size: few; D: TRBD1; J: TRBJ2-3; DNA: TGTGCCACTAGGGACAGACTTGGGCACACAGATACGCAGTATTTT; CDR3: CATRDRLGHTDTQYF
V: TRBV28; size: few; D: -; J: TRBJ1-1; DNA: TGTGCCAGCAGTCTTCGTACAGGACTGAACACTGAAGCTTTCTTT; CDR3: CASSLRTGLNTEAFF
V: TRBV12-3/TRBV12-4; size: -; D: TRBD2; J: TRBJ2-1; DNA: TGTGCCAGCAGTCCGGGACTAGCGGGAGCAGGGTTCTTC; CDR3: CASSPGLAGAGFF
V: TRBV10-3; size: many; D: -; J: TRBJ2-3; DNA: TGTGCCATCAGCCGGGTGGCGGGCACAGATACGCAGTATTTT; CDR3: CAISRVAGTDTQYF
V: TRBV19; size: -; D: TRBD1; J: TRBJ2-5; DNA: TGTGCCAGTAGTATTTTACCGGGACAGGGTCCTCAAGAGACCCAGTACTTC; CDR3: CASSILPGQGPQETQYF
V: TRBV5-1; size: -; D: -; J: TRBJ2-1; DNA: TGCGCCAGCAGCTTGGTGGTGGGTCTTTACAATGAGCAGTTCTTC; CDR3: CASSLVVGLYNEQFF
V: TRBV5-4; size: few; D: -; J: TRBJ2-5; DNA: TGTGCCAGCAGCTTGGGCGGCGGATGGGTCCAAGAGACCCAGTACTTC; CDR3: CASSLGGGWVQETQYF
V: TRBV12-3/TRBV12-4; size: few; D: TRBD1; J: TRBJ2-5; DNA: TGTGCCAGCAGTTTAGGGACGACAGGGTACGGGGAGACCCAGTACTTC; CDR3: CASSLGTTGYGETQYF
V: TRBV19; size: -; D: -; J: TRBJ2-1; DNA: TGTGCCAGTAGTAAGCAGGAGGGCCTGCGCAATGAGCAGTTCTTC; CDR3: CASSKQEGLRNEQFF
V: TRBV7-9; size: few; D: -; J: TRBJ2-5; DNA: TGTGCCAGCAGCCGAAGGACCGAGCAAGAGACCCAGTACTTC; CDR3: CASSRRTEQETQYF
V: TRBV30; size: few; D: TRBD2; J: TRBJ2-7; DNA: TGTGCCTGGCATTCGGGACTAGCGGGACCCTACGAGCAGTACTTC; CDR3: CAWHSGLAGPYEQYF
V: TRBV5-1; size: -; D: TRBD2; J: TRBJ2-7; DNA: TGCGCCAGCGGGGAACCTAGCGGGTCCTACGAGCAGTACTTC; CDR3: CASGEPSGSYEQYF
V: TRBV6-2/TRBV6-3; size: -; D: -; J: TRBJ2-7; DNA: TGTGCCAGCAGCGGCCCGGGTAGGGCCCACGAGCAGTACTTC; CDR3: CASSGPGRAHEQYF
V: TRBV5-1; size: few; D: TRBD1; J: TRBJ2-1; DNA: TGCGCCAGCAGCTTCGGACAGGAGTCGGGTGAGCAGTTCTTC; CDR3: CASSFGQESGEQFF
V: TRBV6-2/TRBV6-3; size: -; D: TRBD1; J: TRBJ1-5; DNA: TGTGCCAGCAGCCGAGGACAGGGCCATCAGCCCCAGCATTTT; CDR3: CASSRGQGHQPQHF
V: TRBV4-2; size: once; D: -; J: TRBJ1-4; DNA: TGTGCCAGCAGCCAAACAGGGGAAAAACTGTTTTTT; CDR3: CASSQTGEKLFF
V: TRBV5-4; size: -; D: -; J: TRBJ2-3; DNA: TGTGCCAGCAGCTTGGCTGCCTTGGTGGATACGCAGTATTTT; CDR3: CASSLAALVDTQYF
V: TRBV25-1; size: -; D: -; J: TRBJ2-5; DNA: TGTGCCAGCAGTGAATTGCTCCCCACGCCAGCAGAGACCCAGTACTTC; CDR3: CASSELLPTPAETQYF
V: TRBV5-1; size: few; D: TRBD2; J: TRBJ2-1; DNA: TGCGCCAGCAGCTTGGGAGGCCTAGCGGGAGGGTCCCGTGGCAATGAGCAGTTCTTC; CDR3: CASSLGGLAGGSRGNEQFF
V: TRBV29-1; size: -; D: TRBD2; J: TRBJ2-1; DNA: TGCAGCGTTAAGACTAGCGGGAGCTCCTACAATGAGCAGTTCTTC; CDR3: CSVKTSGSSYNEQFF
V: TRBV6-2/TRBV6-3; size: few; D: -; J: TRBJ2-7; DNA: TGTGCCAGCAGAGCCCCGACATTCCACGAGCAGTACTTC; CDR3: CASRAPTFHEQYF
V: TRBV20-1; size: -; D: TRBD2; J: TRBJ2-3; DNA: TGCAGTGCTGAACGGACTAGCGGGAAAACAGATACGCAGTATTTT; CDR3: CSAERTSGKTDTQYF
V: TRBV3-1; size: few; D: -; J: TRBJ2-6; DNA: TGTGCCAGCAGCCAGTTTCGGACCTCTGGGGCCAACGTCCTGACTTTC; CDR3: CASSQFRTSGANVLTF